This is a list of T cell receptor beta chains from one sample in a study of tumor-infiltrating lymphocytes in primary liver carcinoma. MiXCR, applied by TCRdb to the multiplex PCR reads, yields one record per CDR3 protein. The sample carries about 190,000 distinct CDR3 sequences, around four fifths recorded once. Sequenced input: tumor tissue from primary liver carcinoma. These receptors all come from a man aged 40-49 years with primary liver carcinoma and hepatitis B virus infection. The CDR3 runs from the conserved cysteine through the conserved F or W. The D gene is left open where the match is weak. The size entry is marked missing in some rows and otherwise reads once, few, many or a size class.

D,size,V,J,length,DNA,CDR3
NA,few,TRBV6-2/TRBV6-3,TRBJ2-3,13,TGTGCCACCAGTTTGGCTCTAGCGAATACGCAGTATTTT,CATSLALANTQYF
TRBD2,NA,TRBV12-3/TRBV12-4,TRBJ2-2,18,TGTGCCAGCAATTTAATCACCGGGACTAGCAGAATCACCGGGGAGATGTTTTTT,CASNLITGTSRITGEMFF
NA,NA,TRBV5-6,TRBJ1-5,15,TGTGCCAGCAGCATCATGGGCAAGGGCGATCAGCCCCAACATTTC,CASSIMGKGDQPQHF
NA,NA,TRBV5-1,TRBJ2-6,18,TGCGCCAGCAGCGTGGGGGCCGGCATAACCTCTGGGGCCAACGTCCTGACTTTC,CASSVGAGITSGANVLTF
NA,NA,TRBV11-1,TRBJ2-5,12,TGTGCCAGCAGCTCAAGAGGGCAGGCCCACTACTTC,CASSSRGQAHYF
NA,NA,TRBV6-1,TRBJ2-7,14,TGTGCCAGTAGGGTAGTGGTCAGCTCCTACGAGCAGTACTTC,CASRVVVSSYEQYF
TRBD2,NA,TRBV4-3,TRBJ2-7,15,TGCGCCAGCAGCCAAGGTCCGGGGGGAGACGACGAGCAGTACTTC,CASSQGPGGDDEQYF
NA,NA,TRBV13,TRBJ2-5,15,TGTGCCAGTAGCCCCCGGCCCGGGACTCCAGAGACCCAGCACTTC,CASSPRPGTPETQHF
NA,NA,TRBV6-5,TRBJ2-7,16,TGTGCCAGCAACCAATCTTTCGGTAGCGTTTCCTACGAGCAGTACTTC,CASNQSFGSVSYEQYF
NA,NA,TRBV29-1,TRBJ2-3,12,TGCAGTGTTGAAGAAGAGACGGGACAATCGTATTTT,CSVEEETGQSYF
NA,NA,TRBV29-1,TRBJ2-7,14,TGCAGCATTGGGCCCGGGACGGGCTCCTACGAGCAGTATTTC,CSIGPGTGSYEQYF
TRBD2,NA,TRBV12-3/TRBV12-4,TRBJ2-5,14,TGTGCCAGCGGATTAGCGGGACGACAAGAGACACAGTACTTC,CASGLAGRQETQYF
TRBD1,NA,TRBV7-9,TRBJ1-1,13,TGTGCCAGCAGCTTGACAGGGGACACTGGAACTTTCTTT,CASSLTGDTGTFF
NA,NA,TRBV4-3,TRBJ2-1,16,TGCGCCAGCAGCCAAGATAGGACGGGCTTCTACAATGAGCACTTCTTC,CASSQDRTGFYNEHFF
NA,NA,TRBV6-2/TRBV6-3,TRBJ1-1,11,TGTGCCAGGAGTTTGGCAGGGCCGGCTATCTTT,CARSLAGPAIF
NA,NA,TRBV6-1,TRBJ2-2,16,TGTGCCAGCAGTGTAGAAGGGGTTGTCGGGACCGGGGTGCTGTTTTTT,CASSVEGVVGTGVLFF
NA,NA,TRBV6-2/TRBV6-3,TRBJ2-3,13,TGTGCCAGCAGTTGGGCGATAGCGAATACGCAGTATTTT,CASSWAIANTQYF
NA,NA,TRBV5-5,TRBJ1-5,13,TGTGCCAGCAGCTTAACCTGGTCGGAGCCCCAGCATTTT,CASSLTWSEPQHF
TRBD2,few,TRBV12-3/TRBV12-4,TRBJ2-5,13,TGTGCCAGTTTGCTAGCGGGAGTGGAGACCCAATACTTC,CASLLAGVETQYF
TRBD1,NA,TRBV6-6,TRBJ2-3,14,TGTGCCAGCAGTAGGGACAGGGAAGCAAATAGGCAGTATTTT,CASSRDREANRQYF
NA,NA,TRBV5-8,TRBJ1-5,14,TGTGCCAGCAGCGTGCGGGTTAGCAATCGGCCCCAGCATTTT,CASSVRVSNRPQHF
NA,NA,TRBV12-3/TRBV12-4,TRBJ1-5,16,TGTGCCAGCAGGAACTCTCAGTGGGCCGCTAATCAGCCCCAGCATTTT,CASRNSQWAANQPQHF
TRBD1,NA,TRBV11-1,TRBJ2-7,15,TGTACCAGCAGCCCGCTTCCAGGGGGCGCCTACGAGCAGTACTTC,CTSSPLPGGAYEQYF
NA,NA,TRBV6-1,TRBJ1-2,14,TGTGCCTGCAGGTCACAGATCCAAAGCTATGGCTACACCTTC,CACRSQIQSYGYTF
NA,NA,TRBV11-2,TRBJ2-6,15,TGTGCCATAGAGCGGCCGCGCTCTGGGGCCAACGTCCTGACTTTC,CAIERPRSGANVLTF
TRBD2,many,TRBV5-6,TRBJ2-1,18,TGTGCCAGCAGCAAGGGACTAGCGGGAGTGTATAACTACAATGAGCAGTTCTTC,CASSKGLAGVYNYNEQFF
NA,once,TRBV11-3,TRBJ2-1,14,TGTACCAGCAGCTTAGGCATCTCGAGCAATGAGCAGTTCTTC,CTSSLGISSNEQFF